This T cell receptor beta chain was identified during a study of glioma-infiltrating T cells after dendritic cell vaccination. The germline V gene has CDR1 MNHNY and CDR2 SVGAGI (reference sequence). Trimming cost V 6 bases and J 5 bases; bases outside gene matches: 6. The length of the CDR3 is 14 residues. This clone occurred once. The protocol was immunoSEQ multiplex PCR, while the TCRdb copy is restricted to in-frame clones and leaves out a portion. The sample lists 85,000 to 95,000 clones; 85% to 90% were seen once. J is TRBJ2-5 and V is TRBV6-6; 10 bases match TRBD1. The sample consisted of blood, taken before dendritic cell vaccination. The TCR comes from a human donor with glioblastoma. CDR3 in DNA: TGTGCCAGCAGACCCGGGACAGGGGACGAGACCCAGTACTTC. It specifies CASRPGTGDETQYF.